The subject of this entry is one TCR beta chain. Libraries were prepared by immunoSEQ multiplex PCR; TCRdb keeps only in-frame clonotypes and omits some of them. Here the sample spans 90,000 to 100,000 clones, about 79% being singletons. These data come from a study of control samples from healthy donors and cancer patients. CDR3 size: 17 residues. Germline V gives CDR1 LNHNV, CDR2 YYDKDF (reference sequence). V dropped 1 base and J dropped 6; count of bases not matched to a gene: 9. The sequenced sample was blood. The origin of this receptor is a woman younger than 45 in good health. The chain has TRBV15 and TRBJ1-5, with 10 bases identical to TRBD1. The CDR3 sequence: CATSRAGQGLLGQPQHF. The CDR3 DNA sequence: TGTGCCACCAGCAGAGCGGGACAGGGGCTTTTAGGTCAGCCCCAGCATTTT.